One sample yielded the 30 T cell receptor beta chains listed below, sequenced in a study of CD8 T cells in Susac syndrome (dated by TCRdb to the late 2010s). Receptor amplification or capture employed the immunoSEQ multiplex PCR assay. RNA was extracted using the RNeasy kit, and roughly 0.5 to 1 microgram was reverse transcribed with random hexamers. TCRdb trimmed public reads at Q25 via fastp, called clones via MiXCR and kept in-frame beta chains. Rows are combined by CDR3 protein, so each entry shows the most common genes and DNA. This sample is represented by about 250,000 distinct CDR3 sequences; around 93% of them were singletons. The ten top clones hold about 0.071% of the sample. The sample comprised CD4+ T cells from PBMCs. The receptors come from a human donor with multiple sclerosis.

The V call is TRBV15, the J call TRBJ2-1; D is perhaps TRBD1 (6 bases). The CDR3 spans 15 residues. V was cut by 0 bases and J by 12 bases, with 18 bases left in between. Per germline, CDR1 LNHNV and CDR2 YYDKDF (reference sequence). The CDR3 DNA is TGTGCCACCAGCAGAGATCCTCAACAGGGCCAGCTGCAGTTCTTC. Translating it yields CATSRDPQQGQLQFF.

This sequence joins TRBV6-1 and TRBJ2-2; D remains unclear. This CDR3 has 15 amino acids. The germline V gene encodes CDR1 MNHNS and CDR2 SASEGT. The V end was cut by 3 bases, the J end by 4 bases, with 12 bases between. The CDR3 nucleotides are TGTGCCAGCAGTGATTTTACAGACCTCACCGGGGAGCTGTTTTTT. This codes for CASSDFTDLTGELFF.

The chain links TRBV7-2 to TRBJ2-1; 7 positions agree with TRBD1. After removal of 4 bases from V and 2 bases from J, the junction contained 5 bases not matched to a gene. CDR3 length: 15 residues. The germline CDR1 and CDR2 sequences are SGHTA and FQGNSA. The CDR3 here is CASSSGQVTYNEQFF. The DNA of the CDR3 is TGTGCCAGCAGCTCCGGACAGGTCACCTACAATGAGCAGTTCTTC.

This chain joins TRBV6-5 and TRBJ1-4; a possible D gene is TRBD1 (5 bases). The CDR3 has 15 residues. The germline CDR1 and CDR2 sequences are MNHEY and SVGAGI. V gave up 6 bases and J gave up 8 bases, with 19 bases separating them. This CDR3 reads CASSHQGLQREKLFF. The CDR3 bases are TGTGCCAGCAGCCACCAGGGCCTACAAAGGGAAAAACTGTTTTTT.

The chain is built from TRBV6-2 or TRBV6-3 and TRBJ2-7, with 9 bases identical to TRBD1. CDR3 length equals 15 residues. Germline V gives CDR1 MNHEY, CDR2 SVGEGT. V trimming: 5 bases; J trimming: 1 base; junction bases outside the gene matches: 6. The CDR3 coding sequence is TGTGCCAGCAGTACTAACAGGGGGCGATCCTACGAGCAGTACGTC. Its translation is CASSTNRGRSYEQYV.

The chain employs TRBV14 and TRBJ1-4; D not resolved. The CDR3 is made up of 16 amino acids. V was shortened by 1 base and J by 8 bases, with 17 bases between the two germline ends. Germline V gene sequence: CDR1 SGHDN, CDR2 FVKESK. CDR3 DNA sequence: TGTGCCAGCAGCCAAGCTCTTCATTCTCGCGGGGAAAAACTGTTTTTT. This sequence encodes CASSQALHSRGEKLFF.

This chain connects TRBV29-1 to TRBJ1-1; tentative D call: TRBD1 (5 bases). The CDR3 is 14 residues long. Trimming pared 3 bases from V and 1 base from J, leaving 12 bases between. CDR1 and CDR2 (germline): SQVTM, ANQGSEA. CDR3 sequence: CSVDPGTANTEAFF. CDR3 coding DNA: TGCAGCGTTGATCCGGGGACGGCGAACACTGAAGCTTTCTTT.

The V and J genes are TRBV25-1 and TRBJ1-2; D remains ambiguous. The CDR3 is 13 residues long. Germline CDR1 and CDR2: MGHDK and SYGVNS. V dropped 1 base and J dropped 8 bases, with 11 bases sitting between them. CDR3 nucleotides: TGTGCCAGCAGTGAATCGGACTTGATGGGCTACACCTTC. Amino acid sequence: CASSESDLMGYTF.

The J gene is TRBJ2-1, the V gene TRBV7-2; D is perhaps TRBD2 (7 bases). V was clipped by 9 bases and J by 2 bases, with 14 bases between them. CDR3 size: 14 residues. The germline V gene has CDR1 SGHTA and CDR2 FQGNSA. CDR3 residues: CASGRGFAYNEQFF. CDR3 DNA: TGTGCCAGTGGGAGGGGGTTCGCCTACAATGAGCAGTTCTTC.

This chain uses TRBV30 with TRBJ1-5; D is perhaps TRBD1 (5 bases). This CDR3 has 19 residues. CDR1 GTSNPN and CDR2 SVGIG come from the germline V gene (reference sequence). Trimming left V 1 base short and J 4 bases short, with 26 bases between. Here the CDR3 DNA reads TGTGCCTGGAGTGACCTCCGCGGGACCGTCCCTTGGGGGAATCAGCCCCAGCATTTT. Protein sequence: CAWSDLRGTVPWGNQPQHF.

V and J are TRBV5-6 and TRBJ2-3, with a tentative D call TRBD1 (6 bases). Germline-derived CDR1 and CDR2 are SGHDT and YYEEEE. This CDR3 spans 16 amino acids. Deletions cut 3 bases from V and 0 bases from J, with 14 bases between. DNA of the CDR3: TGTGCCAGCAGCTACGGACAGCTAACTAGCACAGATACGCAGTATTTT. As protein: CASSYGQLTSTDTQYF.

CDR3 amino acids: CASSVLSGANVLTF. For the CDR3, the DNA is TGTGCCAGCAGCGTACTCTCTGGGGCCAACGTCCTGACTTTC. The genes are TRBV12-3 or TRBV12-4 and TRBJ2-6; D unclear. V lost 6 bases and J lost 0, with 6 bases in between. The CDR3 is made up of 14 amino acids.

Only one count was recorded for this clonotype. The genes are TRBV20-1 and TRBJ1-1; no clear D gene. The CDR3 is made up of 12 amino acids. Germline values: CDR1 DFQATT, CDR2 SNEGSKA (reference sequence). Trimming took 3 bases from V and 1 from J, leaving 6 bases between them. CDR3 sequence reads: CSARDWNTEAFF. CDR3 DNA: TGCAGTGCTAGGGACTGGAACACTGAAGCTTTCTTT.

The chain is built from TRBV3-1 and TRBJ1-1; the D is unclear. The CDR3 contains 13 residues. Germline CDR1 and CDR2: LGHDT and YNNKEL (reference sequence). Trimming removed 4 bases from V and 3 bases from J, with 9 bases in between. The CDR3 DNA follows: TGTGCCAGCAGCCGTAATGGGGACACTGAAGCTTTCTTT. Translation gives CASSRNGDTEAFF.

The chain couples TRBV30 to TRBJ1-6; 8 bases line up with TRBD1. CDR3 length: 20 amino acids. V gave up 3 bases and J gave up 1 base; unmatched junction bases: 17. Germline V gives CDR1 GTSNPN, CDR2 SVGIG (reference sequence). CDR3 DNA: TGTGCCTGGAGGAGGTATCCGGGACAGGTCTCGCAGTCCTATAATTCACCCCTCCACTTT. Translated: CAWRRYPGQVSQSYNSPLHF. The complete variable domain, with remaining parts taken from reference TRBV30 and TRBJ1-6, reads SQTIHQWPATLVQPVGSPLSLECTVEGTSNPNLYWYRQAAGRGLQLLFYSVGIGQISSEVPQNLSASRPQDRQFILSSKKLLLSDSGFYLCAWRRYPGQVSQSYNSPLHFGNGTRLTVT.

The CDR3 loop is CASSLGPSGWAFF. CDR3 coding DNA: TGTGCCAGCAGCTTGGGGCCATCGGGGTGGGCTTTCTTT. The chain is built from TRBV5-6 and TRBJ1-1; no reliable D call. V was clipped by 0 bases and J by 11 bases, with 14 bases between them. There are 13 residues in the CDR3. Germline V lookup: CDR1 SGHDT, CDR2 YYEEEE.

CDR3 sequence: CAIRETGSNTEAFF. The CDR3 DNA reads as TGTGCCATCAGGGAGACAGGGAGTAACACTGAAGCTTTCTTT. The rearrangement joins TRBV10-3 to TRBJ1-1; the match to TRBD1 covers 7 bases. Germline assignment: CDR1 ENHRY and CDR2 SYGVKD. This CDR3 has 14 residues. V lost 6 bases to trimming and J lost 2 bases; unmatched junction nucleotides: 6.

This chain uses TRBV7-9 with TRBJ1-2; weak D call: TRBD1 (6 bases). The CDR3 is 15 residues long. Germline values: CDR1 SEHNR, CDR2 FQNEAQ (reference sequence). V lost 4 bases, J lost 3 bases, and 15 bases lay in between. The CDR3 sequence is CASSSGQGRYYGYTF. CDR3 DNA: TGTGCCAGCAGCTCGGGCCAGGGGCGGTACTATGGCTACACCTTC.

V gene TRBV4-1 combines with J gene TRBJ1-1, with TRBD1 identical over 8 bases. Germline V gene sequence: CDR1 MGHRA, CDR2 YSYEKL. The ends lost 6 bases at V and 2 bases at J; junction bases unmatched: 5. This CDR3 has 14 amino acids. CDR3 sequence reads: CASRGTGKNTEAFF. DNA of the CDR3: TGCGCCAGCAGAGGGACAGGAAAAAACACTGAAGCTTTCTTT.

CDR3 nucleotide sequence: TGTGCCAGCACCACGTCCCGGGACCTTGTCAAAGCTTTCTTT. Its protein product is CASTTSRDLVKAFF. The genes are TRBV6-5 and TRBJ1-1, with D perhaps TRBD1 (5 bases). CDR3 length equals 14 residues. CDR1 and CDR2 (germline): MNHEY, SVGAGI. V shed 7 bases and J shed 9 bases, with 21 bases lying between them.

The V and J genes are TRBV19 and TRBJ2-3, with D perhaps TRBD1 (6 bases). CDR3 length: 15 amino acids. Between the trimmed V and J ends, which lost 4 bases and 1 base, there was a span of 12 bases. From germline, CDR1 is LNHDA and CDR2 SQIVND (reference sequence). CDR3 loop: CASSTDRKGTDTQYF. In DNA form, the CDR3 reads TGTGCCAGTAGTACCGACAGGAAAGGCACAGATACGCAGTATTTT.

J is TRBJ2-3 and V is TRBV24-1, with 9 bases that match TRBD1. Germline V gives CDR1 KGHDR, CDR2 SFDVKD. J lost 2 bases, V lost 5 bases, and 13 bases had no gene match. This CDR3 contains 18 residues. CDR3: CATSGTGQGQLFTDTQYF. For the CDR3, the DNA is TGTGCCACCAGTGGTACCGGACAGGGGCAATTGTTCACAGATACGCAGTATTTT.

The chain employs TRBV5-1 and TRBJ2-3; the match to TRBD2 covers 10 bases. The CDR3 covers 15 residues. Germline loops: CDR1 SGHRS, CDR2 YFSETQ. Trimming removed 5 bases from V and 6 bases from J; junction bases left unmatched: 9. This CDR3 reads CASRPSGGRMDTQYF. The CDR3 bases are TGCGCCAGCAGGCCTAGCGGGGGCCGCATGGATACGCAGTATTTT.

V and J are TRBV29-1 and TRBJ2-5; a weak D match, TRBD2 (6 bases). V was clipped by 0 bases and J by 4 bases, with 24 bases between them. The CDR3 consists of 18 residues. Germline V lookup: CDR1 SQVTM, CDR2 ANQGSEA. CDR3 bases: TGCAGCGTTGAAGACAGACGCCAGAGCCTCGGGAGCGGAGAGACCCAGTACTTC. This translates into CSVEDRRQSLGSGETQYF. The whole variable domain, filled in from reference TRBV29-1 and TRBJ2-5, reads SAVISQKPSRDICQRGTSLTIQCQVDSQVTMMFWYRQQPGQSLTLIATANQGSEATYESGFVIDKFPISRPNLTFSTLTVSNMSPEDSSIYLCSVEDRRQSLGSGETQYFGPGTRLLVL.

The gene calls are TRBV2 and TRBJ2-6; D is perhaps TRBD1 (6 bases). This CDR3 comprises 15 residues. Germline CDR1 SNHLY, CDR2 FYNNEI. V shed 4 bases and J shed 4 bases, with 11 bases lying between them. The CDR3 nucleotides read TGTGCCAGCAGTGGACAGGTGTCCGGGGCCAACGTCCTGACTTTC. Residues: CASSGQVSGANVLTF.

The chain is built from TRBV4-1 and TRBJ2-3; a possible D gene is TRBD2 (7 bases). CDR1 MGHRA and CDR2 YSYEKL come from the germline V gene. The CDR3 is 17 residues long. Trimming removed 0 bases at V and 1 base at J, with 14 bases between. DNA for the CDR3: TGCGCCAGCAGCCAAGATCCGGGGGGCGCAGGCACAGATACGCAGTATTTT. Translated, it gives CASSQDPGGAGTDTQYF.

The chain uses TRBV25-1 and TRBJ1-6; D possibly corresponds to TRBD1 (6 bases). Germline CDR1 is MGHDK and CDR2 is SYGVNS. The V end lost 0 bases, the J end lost 6 bases, and 15 bases lay between the germline ends. CDR3 length: 17 amino acids. The CDR3 nucleotides are TGTGCCAGCAGTGAATATAACACAGGGCGTACTAATTCACCCCTCCACTTT. Its translation is CASSEYNTGRTNSPLHF.

As to this clonotype: The junction and the germline gene differ at one end; a read error may be behind it. This chain joins TRBV12-3 or TRBV12-4 and TRBJ2-5; 11 bases agree with TRBD2. The CDR3 extends over 14 amino acids. CDR3 loop: CASSLAGGPLDQYF. In nucleotides, the CDR3 is TGTGCCAGCAGTCTAGCGGGGGGCCCTCTGGACCAGTACTTC.

V is TRBV9 and J is TRBJ2-3; tentative D call: TRBD2 (6 bases). Trimming stripped 0 bases from V and 2 bases from J, with 13 bases between. Germline CDR1 reads SGDLS; CDR2 reads YYNGEE. CDR3 length equals 16 residues. The CDR3 DNA reads TGTGCCAGCAGCGTAGCTGTTGCGGGACTCACAGATACGCAGTATTTT. It specifies CASSVAVAGLTDTQYF. The whole variable domain, filled in from reference TRBV9 and TRBJ2-3, reads DSGVTQTPKHLITATGQRVTLRCSPRSGDLSVYWYQQSLDQGLQFLIQYYNGEERAKGNILERFSAQQFPDLHSELNLSSLELGDSALYFCASSVAVAGLTDTQYFGPGTRLTVL.

The chain links TRBV10-3 to TRBJ2-5; TRBD2 matches at 7 bases. Germline CDR1 ENHRY, CDR2 SYGVKD. The junction had 9 bases not matched to a gene; V was cut back by 3 bases and J by 5 bases. The CDR3 totals 15 residues. CDR3 amino acids: CAISDRLAVRETQYF. CDR3 coding DNA: TGTGCCATCAGTGACCGGCTAGCGGTCCGTGAGACCCAGTACTTC.